One sample yielded the 6 T cell receptor beta chains listed below, sequenced in a study of beta chain features in type 1 diabetes. The whole isolated RNA underwent reverse transcription, so sequencing captured expressed TCRB transcripts. The data were produced by immunoSEQ multiplex PCR, yet TCRdb's version contains in-frame clones alone and is incomplete. The sample records around 300,000 clones, around 13% being singletons. Sequencing was performed on central memory CD4+ T cells from blood. The source is a man aged 30 to 39 in good health.

Regarding this clone: Additional DNA sequences in this sample encode the identical CDR3. This rearrangement joins TRBV29-1 to TRBJ2-5; tentatively, D is TRBD1 or TRBD2 (5 bases each). Germline lookup yields CDR1 SQVTM and CDR2 ANQGSEA. V was cut by 6 bases and J by 4 bases, with 15 bases left in between. The CDR3 loop spans 13 amino acids. CDR3 sequence reads: CSVAQGAGETQYF. In DNA, the CDR3 is TGCAGCGTGGCACAAGGGGCGGGAGAGACCCAGTACTTC.

The chain uses TRBV7-2 and TRBJ1-1, with D unclear. The CDR3 extends over 13 amino acids. Trimming took 2 bases from V and 5 from J, leaving 9 bases between them. Looked up from germline, CDR1 is SGHTA and CDR2 is FQGNSA. The CDR3 DNA sequence: TGTGCCAGCAGCTTATCAGATGGGACTGAAGCTTTCTTT. This translates into CASSLSDGTEAFF.

This clone has just a few counts. J is TRBJ2-1 and V is TRBV12-2; the table calls TRBD2, which could not be checked here. TRBV12-2 constitutes a pseudogene. The CDR3 loop spans 16 amino acids. CDR3 nucleotides: TGTGCAAGTCGCTTAGAGCGCGGGACCTCAAACAATGAGCAGTTCTTC. It encodes CASRLERGTSNNEQFF.

Regarding this clone: A much larger clone is a single base away; this may be a read error. The rearrangement joins TRBV21-1 to TRBJ2-1. TRBV21-1 is noted as a pseudogene. The CDR3 runs to 13 residues. The CDR3 spells CASSTSSYNEQFF. Written as DNA, the CDR3 is TGTGCCAGCAGCACAAGCTCCTACAATGAGCAGTTCTTC.

This clone was detected a few times. The V and J genes are TRBV10-3 and TRBJ2-6; either TRBD1 or TRBD2 may fit D (6 bases each). V dropped 7 bases and J dropped 4 bases, with 8 bases sitting between them. This CDR3 contains 13 residues. Germline CDR1 is ENHRY and CDR2 is SYGVKD. The CDR3 nucleotides read TGTGCCATCACGGGGGCCGGGGCCAACGTCCTGACTTTC. Translation: CAITGAGANVLTF.

This clone was seen a few times. The chain carries TRBV12-1 and TRBJ2-7. TRBV12-1 is listed as a pseudogene. CDR3 length: 12 residues. The CDR3 spells CASSPGAYEQYV. The DNA for the CDR3 is TGTGCCAGCAGCCCGGGGGCCTACGAGCAGTACGTC.